These 8 T cell receptor beta chains came from one sample sequenced in a study of blood T cells in healthy people across ages. With a J-beta primer mix and a sample-barcoded 5' primer, a second PCR ran roughly 7 to 11 cycles. In TCRdb, the 5' RACE reads were re-called with MiXCR into one record per CDR3 protein. Of around 500,000 distinct CDR3 sequences listed, about 27% are singletons. These data also formed part of another study, on T cells of mothers and their children.

The sample taken for sequencing was blood. These receptors originate from a boy younger than 10 in good health.

J is TRBJ1-4 and V is TRBV7-6, with a possible D match to TRBD1 (6 bases). This CDR3 is 16 amino acids long. Trimming took 6 bases from V and 3 from J, leaving 17 bases between them. Per germline, CDR1 SGHVS and CDR2 FNYEAQ. Here the CDR3 reads CASSMNLQGPNEKLFF. CDR3 sequence (DNA): TGTGCCAGCAGTATGAACCTACAGGGCCCTAATGAAAAACTGTTTTTT.

This clonotype was seen more than once but under ten times. The chain has TRBV6-1 and TRBJ1-5; D gene ambiguous. This CDR3 contains 13 residues. The germline V and J ends were trimmed by 11 bases and 1 base, with 12 bases remaining between them. In germline, CDR1 is MNHNS, CDR2 SASEGT. The CDR3 DNA follows: TGTGCCTCCCGGTGGAGCAGCAATCAGCCCCAGCATTTT. Amino acids: CASRWSSNQPQHF.

This clonotype has a handful of counts. This chain connects TRBV7-2 to TRBJ2-5, with 9 bases matching TRBD2. The J call may be faulty, since TRBJ2-1 better matches the DNA end. This CDR3 is 15 amino acids long. Per germline, CDR1 SGHTA and CDR2 FQGNSA. The CDR3 loop is CASSSIAGENNEQFF. In nucleotides, the CDR3 is TGTGCCAGCAGCTCCATAGCGGGAGAGAACAATGAGCAGTTCTTC.

Regarding this clonotype: At one end, the junction sequence differs from germline, possibly due to a read error. The CDR3: CSASFVGGQADISDNSPLHF. The CDR3 coding sequence is TGCAGTGCTAGTTTCGTAGGAGGGCAGGCGGACATCTCCGATAATTCACCCCTCCACTTT. The chain couples TRBV20-1 to TRBJ1-6; maybe TRBD1 (5 bases). Germline V gene data show CDR1 as DFQATT and CDR2 as SNEGSKA (reference sequence). This CDR3 region has 20 residues.

This clonotype was seen a few times. V gene TRBV10-3 combines with J gene TRBJ2-3, with 11 nucleotides matching TRBD2. Germline V gene data show CDR1 as ENHRY and CDR2 as SYGVKD. The CDR3 is 17 residues long. V lost 4 bases and J lost 2; bases outside the gene matches: 8. The CDR3 coding sequence is TGTGCCATCAGTGGGCCAGGGACTAGCGGCACCACAGATACGCAGTATTTT. Protein: CAISGPGTSGTTDTQYF.

The V and J genes are TRBV29-1 and TRBJ2-3; 9 bases line up with TRBD2. The CDR3 is made up of 13 amino acids. Germline V gives CDR1 SQVTM, CDR2 ANQGSEA. The V segment lost 5 bases and the J segment 3 bases; nucleotides outside the gene matches: 3. CDR3 amino acids: CSVYSGRTDTQYF. Written as DNA, the CDR3 is TGCAGCGTTTATAGCGGGAGAACAGATACGCAGTATTTT.

Points on this clonotype: The germline gene is not matched at one end of the junction; a read error may be the cause. The chain has TRBV20-1 and TRBJ1-4, with no clear D. The length of the CDR3 is 14 residues. Per the germline V gene, CDR1 is DFQATT and CDR2 is SNEGSKA (reference sequence). Here the CDR3 reads CSATPGQANEKLFF. The CDR3 DNA follows: TGCAGTGCTACCCCTGGGCAGGCTAATGAAAAACTATTTTTT.

In DNA form, the CDR3 reads TGTGCCAGCAGTGTACAGGGTTGGGGGGAGACCCAGTACTTC. The encoded protein is CASSVQGWGETQYF. The V and J genes are TRBV2 and TRBJ2-5, with TRBD1 as a possible D gene (6 bases). With 4 bases removed from V and 5 bases from J, the gap between germline ends came to 14 bases. The CDR3 extends over 14 amino acids. CDR1 SNHLY and CDR2 FYNNEI come from the germline V gene.